Below, 24 T cell receptor beta chains from the same sample are listed, as sequenced in a study of cytomegalovirus exposure and HLA in healthy donors. TCRdb keeps only in-frame clones here, not all; method: immunoSEQ multiplex PCR. The profile covers 150,000 to 200,000 clones, with around 81% appearing a single time and around 2% taken by the ten largest. Sequencing used PBMCs. The receptor set was obtained from a man under 40 in good health and CMV-seropositive.

This clone was detected once. The chain employs TRBV2 and TRBJ2-7; D is unresolved. Between the trimmed V and J ends, which lost 2 bases and 0 bases, there was a span of 8 bases. CDR3 length: 14 residues. Germline-derived CDR1 and CDR2 are SNHLY and FYNNEI. The CDR3 is CASSESPVSYEQYF. For the CDR3, the DNA is TGTGCCAGCAGTGAATCCCCCGTCTCCTACGAGCAGTACTTC.

The rearrangement links TRBV7-8 to TRBJ2-1; 11 positions agree with TRBD2. V was pared by 5 bases and J by 4 bases, with 7 bases of the junction left unmatched. Germline lookup yields CDR1 SGHVS and CDR2 FQNEAQ. The length of the CDR3 is 16 residues. The DNA of the CDR3 is TGTGCCAGCAGCCCCCCTAGCGGGGGGAAATACAATGAGCAGTTCTTC. Its protein product is CASSPPSGGKYNEQFF.

The chain has TRBV6-1 and TRBJ2-7; perhaps TRBD1 as D (5 bases). The germline V and J ends were trimmed by 4 bases and 1 base, with 8 bases remaining between them. Germline V gene data show CDR1 as MNHNS and CDR2 as SASEGT. The CDR3 is 13 amino acids. For the CDR3, the DNA is TGTGCCAGCAGTGTCGACAGTTCCTACGAGCAGTACTTC. Amino acid sequence: CASSVDSSYEQYF.

This clone was recorded only once. The chain uses TRBV29-1 and TRBJ1-2, with D maybe TRBD1 (5 bases). V dropped 0 bases and J dropped 10 bases, with 12 bases sitting between them. The CDR3 length is 12 residues. CDR1 SQVTM and CDR2 ANQGSEA come from the germline V gene. This CDR3 is CSVEDGRGFYTF. CDR3 coding DNA: TGCAGCGTTGAAGATGGGAGGGGCTTCTACACCTTC.

The chain uses TRBV7-2 and TRBJ1-2, with 8 bases aligning to TRBD1. CDR3 length: 14 residues. Germline V gene lookup returns CDR1 SGHTA and CDR2 FQGNSA. V lost 10 bases, J lost 5 bases, and 12 bases stayed unmatched. In DNA, the CDR3 is TGTGCCACCCAGGGGGCTCCCCTCGGTTATGGCTACACCTTC. It yields the protein CATQGAPLGYGYTF.

This clone was counted only a few times. V usage is TRBV2 and J usage is TRBJ1-5; 10 nucleotides agree with TRBD1. The germline CDR1 and CDR2 sequences are SNHLY and FYNNEI. There are 15 residues in the CDR3. Trimming cost V 8 bases and J 0 bases; bases outside gene matches: 4. The CDR3 sequence is CASRQGASSNQPQHF. The CDR3 coding sequence is TGTGCCAGCCGACAGGGGGCGAGTAGCAATCAGCCCCAGCATTTT.

CDR3 sequence (DNA): TGTGCCAGCAGTTACTCAGCTTTCATGGCCTACGAGCAGTACTTC. It translates to CASSYSAFMAYEQYF. V usage is TRBV6-5 and J usage is TRBJ2-7; D ambiguous. CDR1 is MNHEY, CDR2 SVGAGI, per germline. This CDR3 spans 15 amino acids. Between the trimmed V and J ends, which lost 0 bases and 2 bases, there was a span of 11 bases.

The V and J genes are TRBV11-2 and TRBJ2-7, with 7 bases lining up with TRBD1. The junction had 9 bases not matched to a gene; V was cut back by 4 bases and J by 3 bases. The CDR3 extends over 15 amino acids. Germline V gene lookup returns CDR1 SGHAT and CDR2 FQNNGV. Here the CDR3 DNA reads TGTGCCAGCAGCTCGACGACCGGGACAGACTACGAGCAGTACTTC. Its translation is CASSSTTGTDYEQYF.

The chain couples TRBV6-5 to TRBJ1-2; TRBD1 agrees at 7 bases. The CDR3 has 14 residues. Per germline, CDR1 MNHEY and CDR2 SVGAGI. J lost 4 bases, V lost 4 bases, and 6 bases had no gene match. The CDR3 region is CASSSRGDGYGYTF. CDR3 nucleotides: TGTGCCAGCAGTTCCAGGGGGGATGGCTATGGCTACACCTTC.

The chain recombines TRBV30 with TRBJ2-7, with 10 bases fitting TRBD1. CDR3 length: 13 residues. From germline, CDR1 is GTSNPN and CDR2 SVGIG (reference sequence). V gave up 3 bases and J gave up 5 bases; unmatched junction bases: 4. The CDR3 nucleotides read TGTGCCTGGAGAAGACAGGGGGCCAACGAGCAGTACTTC. This codes for CAWRRQGANEQYF.

This clone was seen a single time. The chain uses TRBV11-3 and TRBJ2-5, with TRBD2 identical over 10 bases. The CDR3 sequence is 15 residues long. In germline, CDR1 is SGHNT, CDR2 YENEEA. With V trimmed by 5 bases and J by 5 bases, 8 bases remained unmatched. The CDR3 DNA sequence: TGTGCCAGCAGCCCAAGAGCGGGGGGGGAGGAGACCCAGTACTTC. It specifies CASSPRAGGEETQYF.

This chain connects TRBV12-5 to TRBJ1-2; 10 bases are a match to TRBD1. V shed 8 bases and J 4 bases; nucleotides not matched to a gene: 4. CDR3 length: 13 amino acids. Germline values: CDR1 LGHNT, CDR2 FRNRAP. CDR3 sequence reads: CASTRDRGYGYTF. The CDR3 DNA sequence: TGTGCTAGTACCCGGGACAGGGGCTATGGCTACACCTTC.

The chain couples TRBV10-3 to TRBJ1-6; D ambiguous. V was trimmed by 8 bases and J by 3 bases, leaving 5 bases between them. Looked up from germline, CDR1 is ENHRY and CDR2 is SYGVKD. The length of the CDR3 is 12 residues. The CDR3 loop reads CAIRDYNSPLHF. Here the CDR3 DNA reads TGTGCCATCCGGGACTATAATTCACCCCTCCACTTT.

The rearrangement links TRBV7-3 to TRBJ2-5; 12 bases align to TRBD2. V lost 6 bases and J lost 3; bases outside the gene matches: 14. The V gene's germline CDR1 is SGHTA and CDR2 FQGTGA. This CDR3 contains 18 residues. CDR3 residues: CASSSFLSSGGAEETQYF. The CDR3 nucleotides read TGTGCCAGCAGTTCATTCCTGTCTAGCGGGGGGGCAGAAGAGACCCAGTACTTC.

The chain has TRBV5-4 and TRBJ1-4; TRBD1 agrees at 10 bases. The CDR3 is made up of 17 amino acids. V lost 4 bases to trimming and J lost 7 bases; unmatched junction nucleotides: 13. Germline loops: CDR1 SGHNT, CDR2 YYREEE (reference sequence). The CDR3 reads CASSPDPGQGTGEKLFF. The DNA for the CDR3 is TGTGCCAGCAGCCCGGATCCGGGACAGGGGACGGGTGAAAAACTGTTTTTT.

The count of this clone is one. The J gene is TRBJ1-2, the V gene TRBV15; TRBD1 aligns across 7 bases. The CDR3 has 14 amino acids. V shed 0 bases, J shed 7 bases, and the junction held 5 bases outside the gene matches. In germline, CDR1 is LNHNV, CDR2 YYDKDF (reference sequence). The CDR3 here is CATSRDKGAVGYTF. The CDR3 coding sequence is TGTGCCACCAGCAGAGATAAGGGGGCGGTTGGCTACACCTTC.

This chain uses TRBV28 with TRBJ1-2; TRBD1 matches 10 bases. This CDR3 is 12 amino acids long. Trimming removed 8 bases from V and 5 bases from J; junction bases left unmatched: 2. CDR1 and CDR2 from the germline V gene are MDHEN and SYDVKM. The CDR3 DNA is TGTGCCAGCTGGACAGGGGGTTATGGCTACACCTTC. Amino acid sequence: CASWTGGYGYTF.

This clone has a handful of counts. The V call is TRBV6-4, the J call TRBJ2-7, with a possible D match to TRBD2 (5 bases). The length of the CDR3 is 15 residues. Trimming took 0 bases from V and 0 from J, leaving 9 bases between them. Germline CDR1 and CDR2: MRHNA and SNTAGT. CDR3 region: CASSDSRVPSYEQYF. The CDR3 DNA reads as TGTGCCAGCAGTGACTCGAGGGTACCCTCCTACGAGCAGTACTTC.

This chain links TRBV9 with TRBJ2-2, with 8 bases that match TRBD1. V lost 0 bases, J lost 5 bases, and 6 bases stayed unmatched. CDR1 and CDR2 from the germline V gene are SGDLS and YYNGEE. The CDR3 sequence is 16 residues long. The CDR3 reads CASSVAAGGGTGELFF. The DNA for the CDR3 is TGTGCCAGCAGCGTAGCGGCAGGGGGCGGAACCGGGGAGCTGTTTTTT.

V and J are TRBV2 and TRBJ2-7, with 9 bases fitting TRBD2. Unmatched junction bases numbered 10, after V lost 6 bases and J lost 4 bases. CDR3 length equals 15 residues. CDR1 SNHLY and CDR2 FYNNEI come from the germline V gene. DNA of the CDR3: TGTGCCAGCAGGACAGCGGGGGGCCCAAGATACGAGCAGTACTTC. Protein: CASRTAGGPRYEQYF. Full variable domain (outside the CDR3, taken from reference TRBV2 and TRBJ2-7): EPEVTQTPSHQVTQMGQEVILRCVPISNHLYFYWYRQILGQKVEFLVSFYNNEISEKSEIFDDQFSVERPDGSNFTLKIRSTKLEDSAMYFCASRTAGGPRYEQYFGPGTRLTVT.

CDR3 loop: CASSLRGGSYNEQFF. CDR3 nucleotide sequence: TGTGCCAGCAGCTTGAGGGGGGGCTCCTACAATGAGCAGTTCTTC. The V and J genes are TRBV5-4 and TRBJ2-1; a weak D match, TRBD2 (7 bases). CDR1 SGHNT and CDR2 YYREEE come from the germline V gene (reference sequence). Between the trimmed V and J ends, which lost 1 base and 0 bases, there was a span of 8 bases. CDR3 length: 15 amino acids.

The rearrangement links TRBV5-1 to TRBJ2-3; 9 bases match TRBD2. Per germline, CDR1 SGHRS and CDR2 YFSETQ. The CDR3 runs to 17 residues. Trimming removed 4 bases from V and 4 bases from J; junction bases left unmatched: 13. CDR3 sequence (DNA): TGCGCCAGCAGCCTTTTTTTAAGGCGGGGGGGGGCAGATACGCAGTATTTT. Residues: CASSLFLRRGGADTQYF. The full variable domain, with the rest looked up from reference TRBV5-1 and TRBJ2-3, is KAGVTQTPRYLIKTRGQQVTLSCSPISGHRSVSWYQQTPGQGLQFLFEYFSETQRNKGNFPGRFSGRQFSNSRSEMNVSTLELGDSALYLCASSLFLRRGGADTQYFGPGTRLTVL.

The V and J genes are TRBV5-5 and TRBJ1-2, with 8 bases aligning to TRBD1. The CDR3 contains 13 residues. Trimming took 2 bases from V and 7 from J; bases not matched to a gene: 4. Germline V gene data show CDR1 as SGHKS and CDR2 as YYEKEE (reference sequence). CDR3 amino acids: CASSFAGGGGYTF. In DNA, the CDR3 is TGTGCCAGCAGCTTTGCAGGGGGCGGTGGCTACACCTTC.

This clone occurred once. V gene TRBV30 combines with J gene TRBJ1-1; a weak D match, TRBD1 (6 bases). Deletions cut 4 bases from V and 5 bases from J, with 14 bases between. The CDR3 has 13 amino acids. The germline V gene has CDR1 GTSNPN and CDR2 SVGIG (reference sequence). The CDR3 loop reads CAWTAQGGTEAFF. CDR3 sequence (DNA): TGTGCCTGGACCGCACAGGGTGGAACTGAAGCTTTCTTT.